This TCR beta chain is drawn from a study of blood T cell repertoires in COVID-19. On the study more broadly: COVID-19 samples, acute and convalescent, were from the United States, Italy and Spain. PBMCs, B-cell-depleted T cells, or T cells provided the cDNA or gDNA that made up the material.

Trimming removed 5 bases at V and 4 bases at J, with 12 bases between. The germline CDR1 and CDR2 sequences are SGHTA and FQGNSA. This CDR3 spans 15 amino acids. How the authors handled the data: Nucleated cell counts were estimated from reference gene primer amplification. Sequencing was performed with immunoSEQ multiplex PCR; in TCRdb, only in-frame clones are kept and a portion is missing. The V and J calls and clone size are taken from that table; D and trimming were inferred from the DNA. The sample lists some 180,000 clones, 90% occurring once. The TCR originated in a man in his fifties or sixties with acute or convalescent COVID-19. The sample comprised peripheral blood. V is TRBV7-2 and J is TRBJ2-6; D might be TRBD1 (5 bases). CDR3 region: CASSPQGAGANVLTF. CDR3 sequence (DNA): TGTGCCAGCAGCCCCCAAGGGGCCGGGGCCAACGTCCTGACTTTC.